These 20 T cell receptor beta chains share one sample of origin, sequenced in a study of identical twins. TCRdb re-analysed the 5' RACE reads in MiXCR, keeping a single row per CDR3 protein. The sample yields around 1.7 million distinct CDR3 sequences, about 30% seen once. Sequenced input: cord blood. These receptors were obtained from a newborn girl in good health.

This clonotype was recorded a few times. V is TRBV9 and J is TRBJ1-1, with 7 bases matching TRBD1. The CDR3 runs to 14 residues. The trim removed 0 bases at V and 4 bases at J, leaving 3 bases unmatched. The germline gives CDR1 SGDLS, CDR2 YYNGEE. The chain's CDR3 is CASSVGQGGTEAFF. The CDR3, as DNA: TGTGCCAGCAGCGTAGGGCAGGGGGGCACTGAAGCTTTCTTT.

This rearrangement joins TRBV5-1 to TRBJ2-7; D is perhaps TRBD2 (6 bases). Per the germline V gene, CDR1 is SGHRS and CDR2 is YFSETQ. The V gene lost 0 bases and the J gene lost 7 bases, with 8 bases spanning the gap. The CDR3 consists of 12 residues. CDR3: CASSLGGEEQYF. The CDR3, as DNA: TGCGCCAGCAGCTTGGGCGGGGAAGAGCAGTACTTC.

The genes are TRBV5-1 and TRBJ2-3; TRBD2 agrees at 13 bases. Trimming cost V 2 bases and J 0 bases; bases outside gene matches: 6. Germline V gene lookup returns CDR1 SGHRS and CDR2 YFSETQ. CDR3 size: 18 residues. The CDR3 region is CASSFRLAGGTSTDTQYF. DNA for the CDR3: TGCGCCAGCAGCTTTAGACTAGCGGGAGGAACTAGCACAGATACGCAGTATTTT.

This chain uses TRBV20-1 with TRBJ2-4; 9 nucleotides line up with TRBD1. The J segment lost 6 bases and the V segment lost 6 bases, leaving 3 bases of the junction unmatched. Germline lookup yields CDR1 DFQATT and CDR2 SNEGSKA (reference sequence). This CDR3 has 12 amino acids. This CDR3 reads CSATGQGNIQYF. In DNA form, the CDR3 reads TGCAGTGCAACGGGACAGGGAAACATTCAGTACTTC.

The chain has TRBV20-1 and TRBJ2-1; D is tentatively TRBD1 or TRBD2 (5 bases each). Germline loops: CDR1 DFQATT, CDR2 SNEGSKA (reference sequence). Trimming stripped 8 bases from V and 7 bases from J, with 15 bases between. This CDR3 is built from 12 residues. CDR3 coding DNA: TGCAGTCCGACGGGACCGGGGAATGAGCAGTTCTTC. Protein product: CSPTGPGNEQFF.

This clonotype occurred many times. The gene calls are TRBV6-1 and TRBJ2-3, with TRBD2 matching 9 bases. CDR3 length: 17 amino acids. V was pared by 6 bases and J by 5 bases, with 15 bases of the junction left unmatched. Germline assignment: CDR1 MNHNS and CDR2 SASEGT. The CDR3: CASSRTSASKGQDTQYF. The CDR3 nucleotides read TGTGCCAGCAGCCGGACTAGCGCCAGTAAGGGGCAAGATACGCAGTATTTT.

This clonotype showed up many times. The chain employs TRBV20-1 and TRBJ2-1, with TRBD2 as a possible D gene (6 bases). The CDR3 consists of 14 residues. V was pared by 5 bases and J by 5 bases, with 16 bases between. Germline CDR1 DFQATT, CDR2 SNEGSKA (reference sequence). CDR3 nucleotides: TGCAGTGCTTACCTCGGGAGACTTAACAATGAGCAGTTCTTC. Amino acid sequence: CSAYLGRLNNEQFF.

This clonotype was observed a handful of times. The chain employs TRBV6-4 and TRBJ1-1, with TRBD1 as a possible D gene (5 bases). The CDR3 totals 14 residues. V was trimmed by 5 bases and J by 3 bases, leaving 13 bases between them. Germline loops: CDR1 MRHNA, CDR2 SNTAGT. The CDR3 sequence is CASSKRGRDTEAFF. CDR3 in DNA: TGTGCCAGCAGTAAAAGGGGCCGGGACACTGAAGCTTTCTTT.

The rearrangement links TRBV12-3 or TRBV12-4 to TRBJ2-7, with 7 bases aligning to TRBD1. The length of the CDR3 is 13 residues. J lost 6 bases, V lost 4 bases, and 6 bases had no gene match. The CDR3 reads CASSSNSGGEQYF. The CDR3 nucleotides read TGTGCCAGCAGTTCAAACTCAGGGGGCGAGCAGTACTTC.

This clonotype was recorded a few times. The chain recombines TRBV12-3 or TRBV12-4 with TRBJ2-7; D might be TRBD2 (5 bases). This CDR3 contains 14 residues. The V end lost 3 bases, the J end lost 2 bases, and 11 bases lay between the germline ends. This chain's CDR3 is CASSFDGIPYEQYF. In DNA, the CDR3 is TGTGCCAGCAGTTTTGACGGGATCCCCTACGAGCAGTACTTC.

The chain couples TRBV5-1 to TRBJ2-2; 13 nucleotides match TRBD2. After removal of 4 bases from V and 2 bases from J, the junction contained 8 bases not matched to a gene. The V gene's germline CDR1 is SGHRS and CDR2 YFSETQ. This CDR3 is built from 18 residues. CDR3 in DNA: TGCGCCAGCAGCCCTAAGACTAGCGGGGGGTTTAACACCGGGGAGCTGTTTTTT. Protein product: CASSPKTSGGFNTGELFF. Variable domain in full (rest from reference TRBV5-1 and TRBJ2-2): KAGVTQTPRYLIKTRGQQVTLSCSPISGHRSVSWYQQTPGQGLQFLFEYFSETQRNKGNFPGRFSGRQFSNSRSEMNVSTLELGDSALYLCASSPKTSGGFNTGELFFGEGSRLTVL.

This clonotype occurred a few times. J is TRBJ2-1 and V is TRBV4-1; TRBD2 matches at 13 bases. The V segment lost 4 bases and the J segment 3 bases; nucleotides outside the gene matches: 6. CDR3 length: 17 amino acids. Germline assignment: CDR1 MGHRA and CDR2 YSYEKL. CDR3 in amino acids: CASSPLTSGGHYNEQFF. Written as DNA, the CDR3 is TGCGCCAGCAGCCCGTTGACTAGCGGGGGGCACTACAATGAGCAGTTCTTC.

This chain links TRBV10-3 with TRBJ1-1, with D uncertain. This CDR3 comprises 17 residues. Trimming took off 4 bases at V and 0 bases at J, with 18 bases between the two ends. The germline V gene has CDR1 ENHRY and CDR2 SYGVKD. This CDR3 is CAISVSGHTLMNTEAFF. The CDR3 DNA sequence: TGTGCCATCAGTGTCTCGGGCCACACTCTTATGAACACTGAAGCTTTCTTT.

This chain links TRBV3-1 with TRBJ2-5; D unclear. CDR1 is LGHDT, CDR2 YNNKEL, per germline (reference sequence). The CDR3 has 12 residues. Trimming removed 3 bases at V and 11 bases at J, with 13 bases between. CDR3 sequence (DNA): TGTGCCAGCAGCCAGATAGTTAATGAGCAGTACTTC. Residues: CASSQIVNEQYF.

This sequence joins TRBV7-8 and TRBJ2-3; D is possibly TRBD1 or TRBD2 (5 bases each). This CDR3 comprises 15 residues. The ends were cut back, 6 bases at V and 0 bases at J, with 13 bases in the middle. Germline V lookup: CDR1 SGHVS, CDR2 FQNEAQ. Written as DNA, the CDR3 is TGTGCCAGCAGTATCGGGGCGACTAGCACAGATACGCAGTATTTT. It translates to CASSIGATSTDTQYF.

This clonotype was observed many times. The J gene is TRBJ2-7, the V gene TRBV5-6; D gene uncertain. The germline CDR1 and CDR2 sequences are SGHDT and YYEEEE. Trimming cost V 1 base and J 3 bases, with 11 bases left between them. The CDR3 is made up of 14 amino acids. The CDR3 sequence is CASSLSGTFYEQYF. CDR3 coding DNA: TGTGCCAGCAGCTTGAGTGGCACCTTCTACGAGCAGTACTTC.

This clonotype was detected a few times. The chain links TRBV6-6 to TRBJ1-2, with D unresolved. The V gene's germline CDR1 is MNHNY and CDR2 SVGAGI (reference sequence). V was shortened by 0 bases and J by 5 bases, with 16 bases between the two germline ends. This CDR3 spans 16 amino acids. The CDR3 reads CASSYSNTYPPYGYTF. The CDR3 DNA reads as TGTGCCAGCAGTTACTCTAATACATATCCCCCGTATGGCTACACCTTC.

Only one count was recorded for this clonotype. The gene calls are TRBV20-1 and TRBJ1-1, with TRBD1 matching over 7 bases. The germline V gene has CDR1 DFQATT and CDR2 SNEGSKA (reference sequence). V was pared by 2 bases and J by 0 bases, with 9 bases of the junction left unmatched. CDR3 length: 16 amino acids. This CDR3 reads CSARQQGFLMNTEAFF. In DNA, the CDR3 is TGCAGTGCTAGACAACAGGGGTTTCTCATGAACACTGAAGCTTTCTTT.

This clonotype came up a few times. CDR3 sequence (DNA): TGCAGTGCTTACCCGGGAGAAGAGACCCAGTACTTC. It codes for CSAYPGEETQYF. This chain uses TRBV20-1 with TRBJ2-5; D is possibly TRBD2 (6 bases). V lost 5 bases, J lost 3 bases, and 10 bases lay in between. This CDR3 has 12 residues. Germline values: CDR1 DFQATT, CDR2 SNEGSKA (reference sequence).

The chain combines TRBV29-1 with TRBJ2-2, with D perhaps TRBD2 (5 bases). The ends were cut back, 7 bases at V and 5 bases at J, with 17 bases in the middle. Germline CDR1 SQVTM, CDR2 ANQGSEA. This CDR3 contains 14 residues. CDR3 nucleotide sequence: TGCAGCGCCGTTAAGGACTTGGGGACCGGGGAGCTGTTTTTT. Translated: CSAVKDLGTGELFF.